The text below deals with one TCR beta chain. As yet, its antigen is unknown. TCRdb re-derived calls from the multiplex PCR reads in MiXCR, one entry per CDR3 protein. Of tens of thousands of distinct CDR3 sequences listed, roughly three quarters are singletons. Germline V gives CDR1 ENHRY, CDR2 SYGVKD. V shed 3 bases and J shed 2 bases, with 14 bases lying between them. The CDR3 spans 15 residues. The sample comes from a study of breast tumors, draining lymph nodes, adjacent tissues. Study findings and constraints: Compared with basal-like, luminal-like tumors shared significantly more repertoire with nontumor tissue. Data fit most tumor T cells coming from lymph node, expanding in tumor. Tumors had less TCR diversity than lymph nodes, more than nontumor tissue.

The chain carries TRBV10-3 and TRBJ2-7, with D maybe TRBD1 (6 bases). The sequencing sample was made of tumor-adjacent breast tissue. The TCR originated in a female donor with breast cancer. Some clones in this sample may be carry-over from other donors' samples. CDR3 protein: CAISDYVGTTYEQYF. CDR3 in DNA: TGTGCCATCAGTGACTACGTTGGGACAACCTACGAGCAGTACTTC.